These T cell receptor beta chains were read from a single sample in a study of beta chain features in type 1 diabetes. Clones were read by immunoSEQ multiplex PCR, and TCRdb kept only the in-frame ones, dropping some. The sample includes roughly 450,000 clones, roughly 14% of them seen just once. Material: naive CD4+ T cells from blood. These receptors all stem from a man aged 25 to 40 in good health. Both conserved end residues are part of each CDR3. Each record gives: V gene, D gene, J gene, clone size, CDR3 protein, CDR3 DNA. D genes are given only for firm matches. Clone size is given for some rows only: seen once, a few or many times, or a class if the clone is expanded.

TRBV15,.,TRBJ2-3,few,CATSRARASSDTQYF,TGTGCCACCAGCAGAGCTCGGGCTAGCTCAGATACGCAGTATTTT
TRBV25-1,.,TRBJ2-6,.,CASKPVSGANVLTF,TGTGCCAGCAAGCCGGTTTCTGGGGCCAACGTCCTGACTTTC
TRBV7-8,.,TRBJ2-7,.,CASSVRRGIREQYF,TGTGCCAGCAGCGTCAGGAGGGGTATACGCGAGCAGTACTTC
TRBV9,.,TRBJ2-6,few,CASSVEEAGRGANVLTF,TGTGCCAGCAGCGTAGAAGAAGCGGGCCGAGGGGCCAACGTCCTGACTTTC
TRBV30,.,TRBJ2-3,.,CAWSVGAPDTQYF,TGTGCCTGGAGTGTCGGGGCGCCAGATACGCAGTATTTT
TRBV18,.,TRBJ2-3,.,CASSPSGGSTDTQYF,TGTGCCAGCTCGCCCTCCGGGGGTAGCACAGATACGCAGTATTTT
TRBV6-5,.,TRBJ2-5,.,CASSTTVGVLETQYF,TGTGCCAGCAGTACTACAGTGGGCGTTTTGGAGACCCAGTACTTC
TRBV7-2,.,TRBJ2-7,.,CASSSGFGEQYF,TGTGCCAGCAGCTCCGGGTTCGGCGAGCAGTACTTC
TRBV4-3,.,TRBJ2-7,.,CASSLTTQWEQYF,TGCGCCAGCAGCCTTACTACCCAGTGGGAGCAGTACTTC
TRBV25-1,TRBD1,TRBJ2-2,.,CASSETGTIGELFF,TGTGCCAGCAGTGAGACAGGGACGATAGGGGAGCTGTTTTTT
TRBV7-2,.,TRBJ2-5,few,CASSFGGVETQYF,TGTGCCAGCAGTTTCGGGGGAGTGGAGACCCAGTACTTC
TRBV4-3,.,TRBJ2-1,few,CASSQDLSRENEQFF,TGCGCCAGCAGCCAAGATCTTTCCAGGGAGAATGAGCAGTTCTTC
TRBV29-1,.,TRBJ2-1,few,CSVVGGAYNEQFF,TGCAGCGTTGTGGGGGGCGCATACAATGAGCAGTTCTTC
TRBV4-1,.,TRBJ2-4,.,CASSPDRGIQYF,TGCGCCAGCAGCCCTGATAGAGGCATTCAGTACTTC
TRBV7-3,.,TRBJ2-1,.,CASSAGPINEQFF,TGTGCCAGCAGCGCCGGACCGATCAATGAGCAGTTCTTC
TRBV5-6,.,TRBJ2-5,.,CASSYSSGETQYF,TGTGCCAGCAGCTATAGTTCGGGGGAGACCCAGTACTTC
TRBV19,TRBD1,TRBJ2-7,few,CASSKSRGPAEQYF,TGTGCCAGTAGTAAGTCCAGGGGGCCCGCCGAGCAGTACTTC
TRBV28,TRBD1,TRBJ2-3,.,CASSLTGAQKDTQYF,TGTGCCAGCAGTCTGACAGGGGCTCAGAAAGATACGCAGTATTTT
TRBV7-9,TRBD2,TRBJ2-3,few,CASSSPSGANTDTQYF,TGTGCCAGCAGCTCCCCTAGCGGGGCGAACACAGATACGCAGTATTTT
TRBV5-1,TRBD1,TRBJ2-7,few,CASSLETGMYEQYF,TGCGCCAGCAGCTTGGAGACAGGGATGTACGAGCAGTACTTC
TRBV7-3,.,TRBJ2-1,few,CASSLTRTAREQFF,TGTGCCAGCAGCCTTACCAGGACAGCGCGGGAGCAGTTCTTC
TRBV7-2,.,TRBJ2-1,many,CASNRGDSSYNEQFF,TGTGCCAGTAACCGGGGCGATAGCTCCTACAATGAGCAGTTCTTC
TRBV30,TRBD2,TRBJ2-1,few,CAWSLGLEGSEQFF,TGTGCCTGGAGTCTCGGACTAGAAGGTAGTGAGCAGTTCTTC
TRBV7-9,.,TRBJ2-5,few,CASSRVGWGETQYF,TGTGCCAGCAGCCGCGTTGGGTGGGGAGAGACCCAGTACTTC
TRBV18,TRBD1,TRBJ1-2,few,CASSPGQGSGDYGYTF,TGTGCCAGCTCACCGGGACAGGGAAGCGGGGACTATGGCTACACCTTC